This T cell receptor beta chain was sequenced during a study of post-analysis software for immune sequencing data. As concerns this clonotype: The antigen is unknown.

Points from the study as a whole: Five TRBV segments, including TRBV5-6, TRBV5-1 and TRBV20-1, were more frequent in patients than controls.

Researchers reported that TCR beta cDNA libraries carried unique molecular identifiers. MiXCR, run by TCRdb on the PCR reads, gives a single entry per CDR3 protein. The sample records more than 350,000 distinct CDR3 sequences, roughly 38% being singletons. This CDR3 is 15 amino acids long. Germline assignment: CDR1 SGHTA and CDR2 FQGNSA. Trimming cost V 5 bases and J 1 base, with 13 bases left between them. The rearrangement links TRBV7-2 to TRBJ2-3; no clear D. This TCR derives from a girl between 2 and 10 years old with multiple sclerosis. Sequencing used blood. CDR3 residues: CASSRSIVGTDTQYF. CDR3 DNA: TGTGCCAGCAGCCGTTCAATAGTGGGCACAGATACGCAGTATTTT.